This T cell receptor beta chain was captured by sequencing in a study of response to subunit inactivated influenza vaccine. Germline CDR1 is SGHKS and CDR2 is YYEKEE (reference sequence). This CDR3 has 16 residues. The V and J ends lost 1 base and 6 bases respectively, with 17 bases between them. For this clonotype: Its specificity is unknown.

TCRdb itself ran the RT-PCR reads through MiXCR, one entry per CDR3 protein. The repertoire holds about 570,000 distinct CDR3 sequences, approximately 11% seen once, with 8% to 13% in the top ten. Findings and limits, study-wide: A suggestion made by the authors is that each seasonal influenza vaccination recruits few new T cells.

These data also featured in a second study, about T cells expressing NK-cell markers. As reported in that work: Production of TCR beta cDNA relied on 5'RACE template switching with UMIs. The authors sequenced eight donors, of whom seven were HCMV-seropositive and one was seronegative.

V and J are TRBV5-5 and TRBJ2-1, with D tentatively TRBD1 or TRBD2 (5 bases each). The TCR sequence derives from a man in his fifties who received an inactivated influenza vaccine. The source material was PBMCs from blood, sampled on the day of vaccination. In DNA form, the CDR3 reads TGTGCCAGCAGCTTGTTGGCAGGGACCGCATCCAATGAGCAGTTCTTC. This codes for CASSLLAGTASNEQFF.